This TCR beta chain was recorded in a study of vaccination and CD4 T cells after COVID-19. A few counts support this clonotype. Its antigen is unidentified. The treatment: roughly ten-day PBMC culture with coronavirus spike peptide pools or control peptides (ViraFEST assay). TCRs were sequenced by ViraFEST after antigen-specific T cells had been expanded with peptide pools. The Oncomine TCR Beta short-read assay sequenced DNA from cultured CD4+ T cells. The authors extracted genomic DNA from cultured CD4+ T cells. One entry per CDR3 protein, called by TCRdb with MiXCR from the PCR reads. The sample has under 25,000 distinct CDR3 sequences; 35% to 55% are singletons. The source material was CD4+ T cells from blood, cultured in vitro. This sequence originates from a human donor who had recovered from COVID-19.

DNA of the CDR3: TGTGCCAGCAGTTCGCAGGGGGAGAGAACACCCCTCCACTTT. Its protein product is CASSSQGERTPLHF. V usage is TRBV27 and J usage is TRBJ1-6; 7 bases align to TRBD1. This CDR3 comprises 14 residues. Germline V CDR1 and CDR2: MNHEY, SMNVEV (reference sequence). V lost 4 bases, J lost 11 bases, and 8 bases stayed unmatched.